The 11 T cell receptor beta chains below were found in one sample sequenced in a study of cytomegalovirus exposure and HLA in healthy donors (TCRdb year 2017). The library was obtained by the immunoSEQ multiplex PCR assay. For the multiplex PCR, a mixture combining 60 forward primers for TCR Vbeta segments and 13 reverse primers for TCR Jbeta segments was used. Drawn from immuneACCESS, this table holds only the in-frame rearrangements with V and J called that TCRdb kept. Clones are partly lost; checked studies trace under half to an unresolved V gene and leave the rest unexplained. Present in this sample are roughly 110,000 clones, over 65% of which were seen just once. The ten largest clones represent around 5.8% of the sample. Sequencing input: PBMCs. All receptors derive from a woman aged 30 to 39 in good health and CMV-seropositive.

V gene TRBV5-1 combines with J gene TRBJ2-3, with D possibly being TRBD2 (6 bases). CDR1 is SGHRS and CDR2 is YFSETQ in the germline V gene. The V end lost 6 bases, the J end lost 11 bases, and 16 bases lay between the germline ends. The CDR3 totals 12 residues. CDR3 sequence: CASTPSGEEQYF. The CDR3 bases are TGCGCCAGCACCCCCTCCGGGGAGGAGCAGTATTTT.

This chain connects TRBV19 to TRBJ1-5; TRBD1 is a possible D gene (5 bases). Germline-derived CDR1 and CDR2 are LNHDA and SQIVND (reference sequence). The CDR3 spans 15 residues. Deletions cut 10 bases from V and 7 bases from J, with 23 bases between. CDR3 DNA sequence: TGTGCCACCCGGGGGGGGAACACTATCACCCAGCCCCAGCATTTT. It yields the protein CATRGGNTITQPQHF.

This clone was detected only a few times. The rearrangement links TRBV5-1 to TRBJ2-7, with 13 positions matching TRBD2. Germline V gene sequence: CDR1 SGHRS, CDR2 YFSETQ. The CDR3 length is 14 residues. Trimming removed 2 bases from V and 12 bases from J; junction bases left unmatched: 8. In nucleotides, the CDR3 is TGCGCCAGCAGCTTACTAGCGGGGGGGCTTGTTCCGTACTTC. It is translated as CASSLLAGGLVPYF.

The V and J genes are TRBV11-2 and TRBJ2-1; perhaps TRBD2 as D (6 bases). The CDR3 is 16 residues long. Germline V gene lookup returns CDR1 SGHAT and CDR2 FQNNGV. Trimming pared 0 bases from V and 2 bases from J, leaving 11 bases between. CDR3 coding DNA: TGTGCCAGCAGCTTAGATTGGGCGGGGCCCTACAATGAGCAGTTCTTC. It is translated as CASSLDWAGPYNEQFF.

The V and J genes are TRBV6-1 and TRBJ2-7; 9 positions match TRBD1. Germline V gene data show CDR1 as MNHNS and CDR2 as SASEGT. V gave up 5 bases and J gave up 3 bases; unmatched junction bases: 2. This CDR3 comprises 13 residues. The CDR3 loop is CASSRTGDYEQYF. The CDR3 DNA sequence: TGTGCCAGCAGTCGGACAGGGGACTACGAGCAGTACTTC.

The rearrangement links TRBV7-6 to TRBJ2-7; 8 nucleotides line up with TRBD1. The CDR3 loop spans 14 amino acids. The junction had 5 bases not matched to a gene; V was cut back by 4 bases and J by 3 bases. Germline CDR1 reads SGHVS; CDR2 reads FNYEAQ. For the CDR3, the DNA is TGTGCCAGCAGCTCTGGACAGGGACACTACGAGCAGTACTTC. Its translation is CASSSGQGHYEQYF.

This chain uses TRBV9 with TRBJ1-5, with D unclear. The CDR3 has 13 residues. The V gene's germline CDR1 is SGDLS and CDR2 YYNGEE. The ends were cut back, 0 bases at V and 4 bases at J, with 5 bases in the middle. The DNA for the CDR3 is TGTGCCAGCAGCGTAGGGGCGAATCAGCCCCAGCATTTT. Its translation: CASSVGANQPQHF.

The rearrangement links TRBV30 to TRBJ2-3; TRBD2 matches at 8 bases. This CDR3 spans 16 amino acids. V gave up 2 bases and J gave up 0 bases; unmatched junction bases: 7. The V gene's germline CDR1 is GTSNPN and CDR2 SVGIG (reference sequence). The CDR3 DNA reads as TGTGCCTGGAGTCGCCTAGCGGGTCCTAGCACAGATACGCAGTATTTT. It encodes CAWSRLAGPSTDTQYF. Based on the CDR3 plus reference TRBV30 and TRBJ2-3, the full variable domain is SQTIHQWPATLVQPVGSPLSLECTVEGTSNPNLYWYRQAAGRGLQLLFYSVGIGQISSEVPQNLSASRPQDRQFILSSKKLLLSDSGFYLCAWSRLAGPSTDTQYFGPGTRLTVL.

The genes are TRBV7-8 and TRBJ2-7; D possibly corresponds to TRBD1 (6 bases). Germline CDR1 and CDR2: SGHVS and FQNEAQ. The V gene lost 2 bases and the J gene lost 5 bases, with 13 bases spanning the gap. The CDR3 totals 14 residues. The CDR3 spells CASSLYQGLNEQYF. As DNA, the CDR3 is TGTGCCAGCAGCTTATATCAGGGGTTGAACGAGCAGTACTTC. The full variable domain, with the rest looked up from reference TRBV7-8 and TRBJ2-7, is GAGVSQSPRYKVAKRGQDVALRCDPISGHVSLFWYQQALGQGPEFLTYFQNEAQLDKSGLPSDRFFAERPEGSVSTLKIQRTQQEDSAVYLCASSLYQGLNEQYFGPGTRLTVT.

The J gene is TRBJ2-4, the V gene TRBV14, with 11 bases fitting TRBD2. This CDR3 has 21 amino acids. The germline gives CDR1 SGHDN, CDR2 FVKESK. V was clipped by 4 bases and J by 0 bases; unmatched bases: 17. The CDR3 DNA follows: TGTGCCAGCAGCCCGGGACTAGCGGCTGACATCTCTCAAGAAGCCAAAAACATTCAGTACTTC. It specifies CASSPGLAADISQEAKNIQYF.

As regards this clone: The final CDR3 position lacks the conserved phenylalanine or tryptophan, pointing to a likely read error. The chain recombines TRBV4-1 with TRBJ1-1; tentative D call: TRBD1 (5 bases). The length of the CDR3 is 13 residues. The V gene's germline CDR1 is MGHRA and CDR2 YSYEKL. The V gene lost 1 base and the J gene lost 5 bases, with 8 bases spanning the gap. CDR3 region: CASSQGGSTEAFL. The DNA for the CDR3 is TGCGCCAGCAGCCAAGGGGGCAGTACTGAAGCTTTCCTT.